This T cell receptor (beta chain) emerged from a study of low-dose radiotherapy and immunotherapy resistance in tumors. Study-wide context: 1 Gy per fraction was delivered to Cohort 2 every two weeks, for 13 Gy total over 26 weeks. The regimen for patients comprised intravenous nivolumab 240 mg every two weeks plus intravenous ipilimumab 1 mg/kg every six weeks. Given every two weeks, intravenous cyclophosphamide 200 mg/m2 preceded radiation and immunotherapy by one day.

Germline assignment: CDR1 SGHNT and CDR2 YYREEE (reference sequence). There are 16 residues in the CDR3. After removal of 4 bases from V and 0 bases from J, the junction contained 4 bases not matched to a gene. Time point of the sample: before trial treatment. Nivolumab, ipilimumab, aspirin, low-dose cyclophosphamide and low-dose radiotherapy were given to donors. This clonotype was detected many times. First-strand cDNA used TRAV- and TRBV-specific primers, covering alpha and beta chains. Over around 19 PCR cycles, TCRs were amplified from a constant-region primer and V-primer adapter. TCRdb reanalysed the reads using MiXCR and keeps one entry per CDR3 protein. Here the sample spans 65,000 to 90,000 distinct CDR3 sequences, approximately 17% being singletons.

The sample was PBMCs, taken before treatment. The genes are TRBV5-4 and TRBJ2-3; TRBD2 matches 11 bases. The clonotype originates from a male donor with prostate cancer. The CDR3 region is CASSPGLAGSTDTQYF. The CDR3 bases are TGTGCCAGCAGCCCTGGACTAGCGGGCAGCACAGATACGCAGTATTTT.